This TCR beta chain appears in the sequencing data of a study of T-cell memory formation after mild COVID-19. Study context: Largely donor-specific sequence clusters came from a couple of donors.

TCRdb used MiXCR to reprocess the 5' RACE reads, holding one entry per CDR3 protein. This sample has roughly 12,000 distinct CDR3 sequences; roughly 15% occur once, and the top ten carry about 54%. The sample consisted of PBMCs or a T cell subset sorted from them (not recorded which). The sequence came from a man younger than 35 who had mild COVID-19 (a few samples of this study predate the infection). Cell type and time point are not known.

This CDR3 reads CASSRTTPRPTDEQYF. CDR3 DNA: TGCGCCAGCAGCCGGACTACCCCTAGGCCTACGGATGAGCAGTACTTC. The chain combines TRBV5-1 with TRBJ2-7; D might be TRBD2 (6 bases). Germline V gives CDR1 SGHRS, CDR2 YFSETQ. Trimming cost V 4 bases and J 7 bases, with 24 bases left between them. The CDR3 is 16 amino acids. Looking up the rest from reference TRBV5-1 and TRBJ2-7 gives the full variable domain: KAGVTQTPRYLIKTRGQQVTLSCSPISGHRSVSWYQQTPGQGLQFLFEYFSETQRNKGNFPGRFSGRQFSNSRSEMNVSTLELGDSALYLCASSRTTPRPTDEQYFGPGTRLTVT.